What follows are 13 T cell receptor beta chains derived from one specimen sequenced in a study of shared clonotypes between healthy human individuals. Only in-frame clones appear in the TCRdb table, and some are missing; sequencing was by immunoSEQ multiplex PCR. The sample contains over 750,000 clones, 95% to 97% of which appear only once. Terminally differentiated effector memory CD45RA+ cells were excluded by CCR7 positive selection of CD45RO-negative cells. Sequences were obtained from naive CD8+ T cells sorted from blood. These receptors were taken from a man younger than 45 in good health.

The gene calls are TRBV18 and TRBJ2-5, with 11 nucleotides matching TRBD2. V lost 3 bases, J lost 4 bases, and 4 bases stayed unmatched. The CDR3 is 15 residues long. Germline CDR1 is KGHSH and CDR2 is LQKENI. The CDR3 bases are TGTGCCAGCTCACCCACTAGCGGGAGACCAGAGACCCAGTACTTC. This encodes CASSPTSGRPETQYF.

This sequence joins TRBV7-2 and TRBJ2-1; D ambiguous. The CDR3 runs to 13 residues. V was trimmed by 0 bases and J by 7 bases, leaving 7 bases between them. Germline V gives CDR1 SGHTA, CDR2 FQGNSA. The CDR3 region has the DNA TGTGCCAGCAGCTTAGCGCCAATAAATGAGCAGTTCTTC. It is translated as CASSLAPINEQFF.

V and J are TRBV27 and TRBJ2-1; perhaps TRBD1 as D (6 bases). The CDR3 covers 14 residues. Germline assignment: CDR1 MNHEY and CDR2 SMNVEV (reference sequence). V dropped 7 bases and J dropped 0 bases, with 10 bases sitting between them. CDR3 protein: CASTTGSSYNEQFF. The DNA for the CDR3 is TGTGCCAGCACCACAGGGAGCTCCTACAATGAGCAGTTCTTC.

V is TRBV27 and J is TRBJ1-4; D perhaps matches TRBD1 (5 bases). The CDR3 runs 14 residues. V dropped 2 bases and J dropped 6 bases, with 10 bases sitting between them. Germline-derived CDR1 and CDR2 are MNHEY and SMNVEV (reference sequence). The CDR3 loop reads CASSLNGGDEKLFF. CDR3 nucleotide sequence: TGTGCCAGCAGTTTAAACGGGGGGGATGAAAAACTGTTTTTT.

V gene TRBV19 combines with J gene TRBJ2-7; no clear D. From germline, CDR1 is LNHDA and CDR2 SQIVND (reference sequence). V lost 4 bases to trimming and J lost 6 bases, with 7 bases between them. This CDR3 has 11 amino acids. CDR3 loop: CASSKPGEQYF. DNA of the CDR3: TGTGCCAGTAGTAAGCCAGGCGAGCAGTACTTC. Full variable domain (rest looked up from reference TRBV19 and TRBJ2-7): DGGITQSPKYLFRKEGQNVTLSCEQNLNHDAMYWYRQDPGQGLRLIYYSQIVNDFQKGDIAEGYSVSREKKESFPLTVTSAQKNPTAFYLCASSKPGEQYFGPGTRLTVT.

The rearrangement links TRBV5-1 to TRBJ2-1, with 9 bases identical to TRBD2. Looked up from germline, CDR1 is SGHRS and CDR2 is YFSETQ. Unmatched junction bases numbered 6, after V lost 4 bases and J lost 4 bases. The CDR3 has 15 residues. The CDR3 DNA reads TGCGCCAGCAGCGCGTTTAGCGGGAGTTACAATGAGCAGTTCTTC. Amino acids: CASSAFSGSYNEQFF.

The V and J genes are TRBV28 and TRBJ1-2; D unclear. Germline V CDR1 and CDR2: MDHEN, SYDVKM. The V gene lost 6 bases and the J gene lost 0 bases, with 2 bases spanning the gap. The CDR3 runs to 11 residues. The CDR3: CASSPNYGYTF. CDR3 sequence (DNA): TGTGCCAGCAGCCCTAACTATGGCTACACCTTC.

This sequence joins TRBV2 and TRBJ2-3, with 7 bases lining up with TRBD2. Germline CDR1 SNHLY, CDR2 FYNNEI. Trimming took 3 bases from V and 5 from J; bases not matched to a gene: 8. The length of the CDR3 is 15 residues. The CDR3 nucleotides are TGTGCCAGCAGTGAGTTTGCGGGAGTAGGAGATACGCAGTATTTT. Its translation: CASSEFAGVGDTQYF.

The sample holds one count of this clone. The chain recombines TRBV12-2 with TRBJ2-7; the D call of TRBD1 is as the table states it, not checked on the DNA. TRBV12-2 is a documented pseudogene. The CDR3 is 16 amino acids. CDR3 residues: CASRLQRDSNFYEQYF. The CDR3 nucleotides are TGTGCAAGTCGCTTACAAAGGGACAGTAATTTCTACGAGCAGTACTTC.

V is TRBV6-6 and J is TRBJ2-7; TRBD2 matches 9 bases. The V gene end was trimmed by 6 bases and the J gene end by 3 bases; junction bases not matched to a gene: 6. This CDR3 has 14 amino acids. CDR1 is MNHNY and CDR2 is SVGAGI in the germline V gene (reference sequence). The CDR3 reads CASSIAGAYYEQYF. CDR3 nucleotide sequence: TGTGCCAGCAGCATAGCGGGAGCCTACTACGAGCAGTACTTC.

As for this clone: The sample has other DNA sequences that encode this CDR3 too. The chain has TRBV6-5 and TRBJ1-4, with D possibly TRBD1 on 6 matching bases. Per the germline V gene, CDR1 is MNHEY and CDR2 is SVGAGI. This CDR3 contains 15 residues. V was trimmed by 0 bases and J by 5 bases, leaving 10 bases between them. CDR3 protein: CASSYSTGENEKLFF. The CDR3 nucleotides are TGTGCCAGCAGTTACTCGACAGGTGAAAATGAAAAACTGTTTTTT.

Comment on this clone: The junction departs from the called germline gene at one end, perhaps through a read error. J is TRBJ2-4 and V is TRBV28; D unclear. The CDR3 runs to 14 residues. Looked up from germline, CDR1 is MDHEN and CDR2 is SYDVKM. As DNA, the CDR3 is TGTGCCAGCAATTTAGGGCAAGTCAAAAACATTCAGTACTTC. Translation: CASNLGQVKNIQYF.

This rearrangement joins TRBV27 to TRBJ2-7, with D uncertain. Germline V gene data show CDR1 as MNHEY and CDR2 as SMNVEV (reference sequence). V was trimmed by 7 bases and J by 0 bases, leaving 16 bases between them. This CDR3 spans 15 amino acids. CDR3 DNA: TGTGCCAGCAAAATCGGTATCGGATACTCCTACGAGCAGTACTTC. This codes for CASKIGIGYSYEQYF.